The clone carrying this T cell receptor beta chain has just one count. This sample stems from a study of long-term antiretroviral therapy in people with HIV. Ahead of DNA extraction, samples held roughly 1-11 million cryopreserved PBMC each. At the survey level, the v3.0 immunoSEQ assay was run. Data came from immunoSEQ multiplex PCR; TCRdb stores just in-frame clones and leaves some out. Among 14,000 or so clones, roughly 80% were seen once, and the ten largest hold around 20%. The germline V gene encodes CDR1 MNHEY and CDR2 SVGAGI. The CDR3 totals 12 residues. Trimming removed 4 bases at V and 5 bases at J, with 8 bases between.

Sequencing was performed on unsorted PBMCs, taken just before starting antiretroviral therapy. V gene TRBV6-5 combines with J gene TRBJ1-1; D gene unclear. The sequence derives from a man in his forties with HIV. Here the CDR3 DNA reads TGTGCCAGCAGTTTCGGAGGGACTGAAGCTTTCTTT. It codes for CASSFGGTEAFF.